One sample yielded the 26 T cell receptor beta chains listed below, sequenced in a study of metastatic and nonmetastatic thyroid tumors. TCRdb re-clonotyped the PCR reads via MiXCR. The repertoire has roughly 81,000 clones, approximately 9% of them found once; the top ten carry approximately 8.8%. Patients were all untreated before their thyroid surgery. Sequencing was carried out using blood. The receptors here all came from a female donor with papillary thyroid cancer or a benign thyroid nodule (not recorded which). Some clones in this sample may be carry-over from other donors' samples.

This clone was detected ten times or more. The CDR3 bases are TGCGCCAGCATTTCATCGGGGAACACTGAAGCTTTCTTT. The encoded protein is CASISSGNTEAFF. The V and J genes are TRBV10-2 and TRBJ1-1; no definite D call. Germline V gene sequence: CDR1 WSHSY, CDR2 SAAADI. V was clipped by 7 bases and J by 1 base, with 10 bases between them. This CDR3 has 13 residues.

In this sample, this clone turned up a few times. The chain combines TRBV12-5 with TRBJ2-3; D not resolved. CDR3 size: 21 residues. V lost 1 base and J 3 bases, leaving 29 bases between the germline ends. Germline-derived CDR1 and CDR2 are LGHNT and FRNRAP. The CDR3 nucleotides read TGTGCTAGTGGTTTGGAAAAACCCTCCTCCATCGTAAGGGCCAAAACAGATACGCAGTATTTT. This encodes CASGLEKPSSIVRAKTDTQYF.

This clone was observed a handful of times. The rearrangement joins TRBV6-1 to TRBJ1-5; a possible D gene is TRBD1 (6 bases). Trimming stripped 7 bases from V and 5 bases from J, with 9 bases between. Germline V gene lookup returns CDR1 MNHNS and CDR2 SASEGT. The CDR3 runs to 12 residues. The DNA of the CDR3 is TGTGCCAGCAAGGACAGTCATCAGCCCCAGCATTTT. This gives the protein CASKDSHQPQHF.

The table lists this clone with many counts. The CDR3 loop is CASSEYKGGSNEKLFF. The CDR3 DNA reads as TGTGCCAGCAGTGAATACAAGGGCGGATCGAATGAAAAACTGTTTTTT. This chain uses TRBV25-1 with TRBJ1-4; the D is unclear. The CDR3 length is 16 residues. CDR1 and CDR2 (germline): MGHDK, SYGVNS. Between the trimmed V and J ends, which lost 0 bases and 5 bases, there was a span of 13 bases.

A word on this clone: A read error may be the cause here, since a much bigger clone is one base away. The chain combines TRBV28 with TRBJ2-5; unclear D gene. There are 15 residues in the CDR3. Germline V gene data show CDR1 as MDHEN and CDR2 as SYDVKM. Between the trimmed V and J ends, which lost 5 bases and 3 bases, there was a span of 16 bases. The CDR3 nucleotides are TGTGCCAGCAGTCTTCTCTTTGGTGGGGAAGAGACCCAGTACTTC. This encodes CASSLLFGGEETQYF.

There are many counts of this clone. This chain links TRBV7-6 with TRBJ1-6, with 7 bases matching TRBD1. This CDR3 comprises 17 residues. Germline CDR1 reads SGHVS; CDR2 reads FNYEAQ. V dropped 1 base and J dropped 10; count of bases not matched to a gene: 13. Here the CDR3 reads CASSLEAQGWSGSPLHF. The CDR3 DNA reads as TGTGCCAGCAGCTTAGAAGCACAGGGGTGGTCGGGGTCACCCCTCCACTTT.

This clone was seen at least ten times. A much larger clone lies a single base off, so this may be a read error. A read error is likely, as this CDR3 ends without the conserved phenylalanine or tryptophan. The same CDR3 can be traced to other DNA sequences in this sample. The chain joins TRBV20-1 to TRBJ2-6; weak D call: TRBD1 (7 bases). V lost 5 bases and J 0 bases, leaving 14 bases between the germline ends. The CDR3 is 16 residues long. CDR1 DFQATT and CDR2 SNEGSKA come from the germline V gene (reference sequence). This CDR3 is CSARETGSSGANVLTL. CDR3 DNA: TGCAGTGCTCGGGAGACAGGGAGCTCTGGGGCCAACGTCCTGACTCTC.

This clone was found many times. V gene TRBV5-1 combines with J gene TRBJ1-5; D is perhaps TRBD1 (5 bases). V dropped 3 bases and J dropped 7 bases, with 11 bases sitting between them. The CDR3 covers 13 residues. Germline V gene data show CDR1 as SGHRS and CDR2 as YFSETQ. The CDR3 nucleotides are TGCGCCAGCAGCTGGGGGGTCGGACAGCCCCAGCATTTT. Translation gives CASSWGVGQPQHF. Using reference TRBV5-1 and TRBJ1-5 for the parts outside the CDR3, the full variable domain is KAGVTQTPRYLIKTRGQQVTLSCSPISGHRSVSWYQQTPGQGLQFLFEYFSETQRNKGNFPGRFSGRQFSNSRSEMNVSTLELGDSALYLCASSWGVGQPQHFGDGTRLSIL.

This clone was recorded many times. The chain couples TRBV10-1 to TRBJ1-1; D may be TRBD1 (5 bases). This CDR3 has 14 amino acids. V gave up 5 bases and J gave up 1 base, with 11 bases separating them. The germline V gene encodes CDR1 WNHNN and CDR2 SYGVQD (reference sequence). CDR3 sequence reads: CASSRDGRNTEAFF. CDR3 nucleotide sequence: TGCGCCAGCAGTAGGGACGGTAGGAACACTGAAGCTTTCTTT.

This chain joins TRBV2 and TRBJ1-6; no reliable D call. The CDR3 consists of 14 residues. The germline CDR1 and CDR2 sequences are SNHLY and FYNNEI. Trimming stripped 6 bases from V and 6 bases from J, with 12 bases between. The CDR3 nucleotides are TGTGCCAGCAGACAACGCCTGGTTAATTCACCCCTCCACTTT. This translates into CASRQRLVNSPLHF. Based on the CDR3 plus reference TRBV2 and TRBJ1-6, the full variable domain is EPEVTQTPSHQVTQMGQEVILRCVPISNHLYFYWYRQILGQKVEFLVSFYNNEISEKSEIFDDQFSVERPDGSNFTLKIRSTKLEDSAMYFCASRQRLVNSPLHFGNGTRLTVT.

There are many counts of this clone. J is TRBJ1-1 and V is TRBV5-1; 7 bases agree with TRBD1. Germline lookup yields CDR1 SGHRS and CDR2 YFSETQ. The CDR3 is 13 residues long. J lost 5 bases, V lost 3 bases, and 4 bases had no gene match. The DNA for the CDR3 is TGCGCCAGCAGCTCACAGGGGAGTACTGAAGCTTTCTTT. Translating it yields CASSSQGSTEAFF.

This clone was counted ten times or more. The chain couples TRBV7-9 to TRBJ2-7; unclear D gene. Deletions cut 1 base from V and 6 bases from J, with 4 bases between. The germline V gene has CDR1 SEHNR and CDR2 FQNEAQ (reference sequence). CDR3 size: 11 residues. The CDR3 DNA is TGTGCCAGCAGCTTAGATTTCGAGCAGTACTTC. Protein sequence: CASSLDFEQYF. The full variable domain, its missing parts supplied by reference TRBV7-9 and TRBJ2-7, is DTGVSQNPRHKITKRGQNVTFRCDPISEHNRLYWYRQTLGQGPEFLTYFQNEAQLEKSRLLSDRFSAERPKGSFSTLEIQRTEQGDSAMYLCASSLDFEQYFGPGTRLTVT.

Only a few counts were recorded for this clone. The chain combines TRBV20-1 with TRBJ2-5, with 8 bases that match TRBD1. The CDR3 covers 13 residues. The germline V gene has CDR1 DFQATT and CDR2 SNEGSKA (reference sequence). J lost 7 bases, V lost 4 bases, and 8 bases had no gene match. The chain's CDR3 is CSAITGGPGTQYF. CDR3 sequence (DNA): TGCAGTGCTATTACAGGGGGTCCGGGGACCCAGTACTTC.

This clone was observed at least ten times. J is TRBJ1-4 and V is TRBV4-1, with TRBD1 as a possible D gene (6 bases). V was clipped by 3 bases and J by 0 bases, with 11 bases between them. The CDR3 contains 16 residues. Germline CDR1 and CDR2: MGHRA and YSYEKL. The CDR3 region is CASSHPYRATNEKLFF. As DNA, the CDR3 is TGCGCCAGCAGCCATCCCTACAGGGCAACTAATGAAAAACTGTTTTTT.

This clone has a count of ten or more. CDR3 residues: CASGDLGRAYEQYF. CDR3 DNA sequence: TGTGCCAGCGGGGACCTGGGGCGGGCCTACGAGCAGTACTTC. V and J are TRBV2 and TRBJ2-7; D possibly uses TRBD1 or TRBD2 (5 bases each). Per the germline V gene, CDR1 is SNHLY and CDR2 is FYNNEI. The CDR3 spans 14 residues. With 8 bases removed from V and 2 bases from J, the gap between germline ends came to 16 bases.

On this clone: A much larger clone sits a single nucleotide away, making a read error possible. The V and J genes are TRBV2 and TRBJ2-1; the D is unclear. Germline CDR1 is SNHLY and CDR2 is FYNNEI. The CDR3 consists of 11 residues. The CDR3 region has the DNA TGTGCCAGCAGGATAAACAATGAGCAGTCCTTC. This encodes CASRINNEQSF.

This clone was seen at least ten times. V is TRBV2 and J is TRBJ2-1; D not certain. CDR3 length: 12 amino acids. Germline CDR1 and CDR2: SNHLY and FYNNEI. V was clipped by 3 bases and J by 8 bases, with 8 bases between them. CDR3 DNA sequence: TGTGCCAGCAGTGAGGTTGTCGATGAGCAGTTCTTC. It encodes CASSEVVDEQFF.

This clone came up many times. V usage is TRBV20-1 and J usage is TRBJ1-2, with TRBD1 matching 7 bases. CDR3 length equals 13 residues. The germline gives CDR1 DFQATT, CDR2 SNEGSKA (reference sequence). V dropped 3 bases and J dropped 8; count of bases not matched to a gene: 9. The CDR3 spells CSASIQGLGGYTF. CDR3 DNA: TGCAGTGCTAGTATACAGGGGTTAGGAGGCTACACCTTC.

This clone was seen at least ten times. This chain uses TRBV5-1 with TRBJ2-2, with D perhaps matching TRBD1 (6 bases). This CDR3 spans 14 amino acids. V lost 8 bases and J 4 bases, leaving 15 bases between the germline ends. Germline assignment: CDR1 SGHRS and CDR2 YFSETQ. CDR3 sequence: CASKGEDVTGELFF. The CDR3 nucleotides read TGCGCCAGTAAGGGGGAAGACGTCACCGGGGAGCTGTTTTTT.

This clone was recorded many times. The chain employs TRBV20-1 and TRBJ2-7; D may correspond to TRBD1 or TRBD2 (5 bases each). The CDR3 length is 15 residues. The germline V gene has CDR1 DFQATT and CDR2 SNEGSKA (reference sequence). Trimming pared 1 base from V and 2 bases from J, leaving 15 bases between. CDR3 DNA sequence: TGCAGTGCTAGAGTCCCAGGGACGTTCGCCTACGAGCAGTACTTC. The encoded protein is CSARVPGTFAYEQYF.

In the case of this clone: Additional DNA sequences in this sample encode the identical CDR3. The CDR3 loop is CASSVATGDGVGVGYNEQFF. As DNA, the CDR3 is TGTGCCAGCAGCGTAGCTACGGGGGATGGGGTCGGAGTGGGATACAATGAGCAGTTCTTC. The chain uses TRBV9 and TRBJ2-1, with D maybe TRBD2 (6 bases). Trimming took off 0 bases at V and 4 bases at J, with 26 bases between the two ends. CDR3 size: 20 residues. CDR1 is SGDLS and CDR2 is YYNGEE in the germline V gene. Full variable domain (rest looked up from reference TRBV9 and TRBJ2-1): DSGVTQTPKHLITATGQRVTLRCSPRSGDLSVYWYQQSLDQGLQFLIQYYNGEERAKGNILERFSAQQFPDLHSELNLSSLELGDSALYFCASSVATGDGVGVGYNEQFFGPGTRLTVL.

This clone was observed at least ten times. The chain combines TRBV2 with TRBJ2-7; perhaps D is TRBD1 or TRBD2 (5 bases each). Germline CDR1 and CDR2: SNHLY and FYNNEI. Trimming shortened V by 8 bases and J by 2 bases, and 16 bases separated the two germline ends. This CDR3 has 14 amino acids. CDR3 sequence: CASQPGTLPYEQYF. Written as DNA, the CDR3 is TGTGCCAGCCAGCCCGGGACCCTTCCCTACGAGCAGTACTTC.

This clone came up many times. The rearrangement links TRBV3-1 to TRBJ2-7; D uncertain. CDR3 length: 13 amino acids. Trimming removed 8 bases at V and 8 bases at J, with 19 bases between. CDR1 is LGHDT and CDR2 is YNNKEL in the germline V gene (reference sequence). The CDR3 DNA reads TGTGCCAGCGGTAATCAGGCCTCTAGGAAGCAGTACTTC. This encodes CASGNQASRKQYF.

This clone was seen ten or more times. The chain couples TRBV6-4 to TRBJ2-1; D perhaps matches TRBD2 (6 bases). CDR3 length: 15 residues. Trimming pared 3 bases from V and 1 base from J, leaving 10 bases between. Per the germline V gene, CDR1 is MRHNA and CDR2 is SNTAGT. CDR3 amino acids: CASSEGLGSYNEQFF. CDR3 DNA sequence: TGTGCCAGCAGTGAGGGACTGGGTTCCTACAATGAGCAGTTCTTC.

This clone was recorded many times. V usage is TRBV20-1 and J usage is TRBJ1-6, with TRBD1 as a possible D gene (5 bases). This CDR3 has 14 residues. CDR1 is DFQATT, CDR2 SNEGSKA, per germline (reference sequence). V lost 0 bases to trimming and J lost 9 bases, with 12 bases between them. The chain's CDR3 is CSARDGRESSPLHF. The CDR3 DNA sequence: TGCAGTGCTAGAGATGGCAGGGAGAGTTCACCCCTCCACTTT.

On this clone: A much larger clone is a single base away; this may be a read error. The sample holds other DNA sequences that translate to the same CDR3. The V gene is TRBV20-1, the J gene TRBJ2-3; 10 bases align to TRBD2. Losses at the gene ends were 3 bases for V and 5 bases for J; bases not matched to a gene: 5. CDR3 length: 14 amino acids. Germline V gene lookup returns CDR1 DFQATT and CDR2 SNEGSKA (reference sequence). The CDR3 DNA reads TGCAGTGCTAGTAAGCGGGGGGGTCAAGATACGCAGTATTTT. Amino acid sequence: CSASKRGGQDTQYF.